This T cell receptor beta chain was captured in a study of shared T cell receptors in the human thymus. This clone was recorded only once. Sequencing was performed with immunoSEQ multiplex PCR; in TCRdb, only in-frame clones are kept and a portion is missing. In the table there are more than 300,000 clones, roughly 94% of which are singletons. V gave up 2 bases and J gave up 3 bases; unmatched junction bases: 10. In germline, CDR1 is MGHRA, CDR2 YSYEKL. The CDR3 is 17 residues long. The gene calls are TRBV4-1 and TRBJ1-3, with 7 bases fitting TRBD1. This TCR came from a human donor. The sample taken for sequencing was thymocytes. CDR3 sequence: CASSQKGGDSRGNTIYF. The CDR3 DNA reads TGCGCCAGCAGCCAAAAGGGAGGGGACAGCCGTGGAAACACCATATATTTT.